The 6 T cell receptor beta chains below were found in one sample sequenced in a study of blood T cells in healthy people across ages. Alongside a J-beta primer mix, a sample-barcoded 5' primer served in a second PCR lasting roughly 7 to 11 cycles. TCRdb processed the 5' RACE reads anew with MiXCR; each CDR3 protein has one entry. There are hundreds of thousands of distinct CDR3 sequences in the sample; approximately 47% occur only once, and around 50% lies in the top ten. Sequenced: blood. These receptors were obtained from a man aged 55 to 70 in good health.

The chain uses TRBV9 and TRBJ2-7; 9 positions agree with TRBD2. The germline V gene encodes CDR1 SGDLS and CDR2 YYNGEE. The CDR3 has 15 amino acids. The V segment lost 0 bases and the J segment 1 base; nucleotides outside the gene matches: 2. The CDR3 bases are TGTGCCAGCAGCGTAGGCGGGGGGGTTTCCTACGAGCAGTACTTC. Protein: CASSVGGGVSYEQYF.

There are a few counts of this clonotype. The rearrangement links TRBV29-1 to TRBJ1-2, with D unresolved. CDR1 and CDR2 from the germline V gene are SQVTM and ANQGSEA. Trimming shortened V by 7 bases and J by 8 bases, and 14 bases separated the two germline ends. The CDR3 totals 11 residues. The CDR3 bases are TGCAGCGCCCCATCCGGGCGCGGCTACACCTTC. Protein product: CSAPSGRGYTF. Combining the CDR3 with reference TRBV29-1 and TRBJ1-2 gives the whole variable domain SAVISQKPSRDICQRGTSLTIQCQVDSQVTMMFWYRQQPGQSLTLIATANQGSEATYESGFVIDKFPISRPNLTFSTLTVSNMSPEDSSIYLCSAPSGRGYTFGSGTRLTVV.

This clonotype was counted at least ten times. The chain joins TRBV11-3 to TRBJ2-5, with 11 bases aligning to TRBD2. This CDR3 has 16 amino acids. Germline-derived CDR1 and CDR2 are SGHNT and YENEEA. J was trimmed by 3 bases and V by 1 base; bases with no gene match: 4. CDR3 amino acids: CASSLGGLAGKETQYF. The DNA of the CDR3 is TGTGCCAGCAGCTTAGGAGGACTAGCGGGTAAAGAGACCCAGTACTTC.

The chain couples TRBV12-3 or TRBV12-4 to TRBJ2-2, with D unclear. The V end lost 2 bases, the J end lost 4 bases, and 11 bases lay between the germline ends. This CDR3 spans 15 amino acids. CDR3 amino acids: CASSLSGGPTGELFF. The CDR3 nucleotides are TGTGCCAGCAGTTTATCTGGCGGACCCACCGGGGAGCTGTTTTTT.

The genes are TRBV6-1 and TRBJ2-4; 8 nucleotides agree with TRBD2. The J call is uncertain, as TRBJ2-7 better fits the DNA end. Germline CDR1 and CDR2: MNHNS and SASEGT. The CDR3 loop spans 14 amino acids. CDR3 nucleotide sequence: TGTGCCAGCCGGTGGAGCGGGGGAAACTACGAGCAGTACTTC. Translation gives CASRWSGGNYEQYF.

The rearrangement uses TRBV3-1 and TRBJ2-2; 8 bases fit TRBD2. This CDR3 has 17 amino acids. The germline V gene has CDR1 LGHDT and CDR2 YNNKEL (reference sequence). Unmatched junction bases numbered 10, after V lost 3 bases and J lost 4 bases. The CDR3 loop reads CASSQYRQRGTTGELFF. Written as DNA, the CDR3 is TGTGCCAGCAGCCAGTACAGGCAGCGGGGGACCACCGGGGAGCTGTTTTTT.